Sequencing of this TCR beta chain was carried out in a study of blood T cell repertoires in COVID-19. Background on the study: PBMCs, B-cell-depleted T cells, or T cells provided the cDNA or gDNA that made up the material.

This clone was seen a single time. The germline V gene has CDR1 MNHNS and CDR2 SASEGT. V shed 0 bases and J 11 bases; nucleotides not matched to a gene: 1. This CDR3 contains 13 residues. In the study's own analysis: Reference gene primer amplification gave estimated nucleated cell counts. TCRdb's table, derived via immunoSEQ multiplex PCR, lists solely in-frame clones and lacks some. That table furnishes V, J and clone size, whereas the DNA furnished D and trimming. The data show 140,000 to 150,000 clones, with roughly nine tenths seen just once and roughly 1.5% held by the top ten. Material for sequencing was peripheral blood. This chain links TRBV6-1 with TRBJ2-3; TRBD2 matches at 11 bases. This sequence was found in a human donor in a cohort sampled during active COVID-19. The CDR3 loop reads CASSEALAGEQYF. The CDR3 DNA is TGTGCCAGCAGTGAAGCACTAGCGGGGGAGCAGTATTTT.